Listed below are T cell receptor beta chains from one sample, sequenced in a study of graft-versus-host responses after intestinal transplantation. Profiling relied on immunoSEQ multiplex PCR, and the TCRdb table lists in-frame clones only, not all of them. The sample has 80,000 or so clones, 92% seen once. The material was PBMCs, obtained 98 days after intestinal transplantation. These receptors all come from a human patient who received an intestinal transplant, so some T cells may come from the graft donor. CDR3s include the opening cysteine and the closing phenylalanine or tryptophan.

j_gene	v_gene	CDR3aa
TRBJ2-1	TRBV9	CASSVDGGWRSDEQFF
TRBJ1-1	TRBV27	CASSLNVRGYTEAFF
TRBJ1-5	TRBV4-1	CASSPQATFLGNQPQHF
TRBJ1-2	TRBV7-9	CASSLEQGCSYTF
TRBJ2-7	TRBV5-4	CASSLGGEQYF
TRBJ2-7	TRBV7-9	CASSFGGSPDEQYF
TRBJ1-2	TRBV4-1	CASSQDTGRYTF
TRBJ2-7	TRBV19	CASSPGGDTYEQYF
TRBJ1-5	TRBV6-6	CASSYEQGADQPQHF
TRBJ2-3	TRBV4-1	CASTNGPGGSTQYF
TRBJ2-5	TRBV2	CASSERPSDQETQYF